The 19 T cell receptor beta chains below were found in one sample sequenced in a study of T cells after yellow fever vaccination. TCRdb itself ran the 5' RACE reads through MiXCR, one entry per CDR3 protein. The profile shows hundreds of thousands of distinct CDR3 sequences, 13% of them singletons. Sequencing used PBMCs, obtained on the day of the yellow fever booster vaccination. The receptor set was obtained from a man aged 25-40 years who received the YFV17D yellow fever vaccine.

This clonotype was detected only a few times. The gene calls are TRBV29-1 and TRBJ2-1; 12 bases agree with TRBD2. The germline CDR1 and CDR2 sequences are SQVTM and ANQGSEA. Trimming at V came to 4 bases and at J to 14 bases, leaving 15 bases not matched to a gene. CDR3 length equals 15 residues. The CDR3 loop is CSVGRGVTSGSMEFF. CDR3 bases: TGCAGCGTTGGGAGAGGGGTGACTAGCGGGAGTATGGAGTTCTTC.

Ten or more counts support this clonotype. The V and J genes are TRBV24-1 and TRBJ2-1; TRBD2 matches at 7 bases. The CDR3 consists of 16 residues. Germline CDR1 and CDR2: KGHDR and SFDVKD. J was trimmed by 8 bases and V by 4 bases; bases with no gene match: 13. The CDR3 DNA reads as TGTGCCACCAGTGAAGGGAGGGGCGGGAGAGGGGATGAGCAGTTCTTC. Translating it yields CATSEGRGGRGDEQFF.

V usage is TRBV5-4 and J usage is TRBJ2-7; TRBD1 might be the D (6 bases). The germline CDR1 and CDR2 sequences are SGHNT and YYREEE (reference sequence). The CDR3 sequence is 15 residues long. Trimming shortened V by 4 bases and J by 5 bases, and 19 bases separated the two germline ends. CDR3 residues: CASSGRDNALHEQYF. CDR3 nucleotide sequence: TGTGCCAGCAGCGGCCGGGACAACGCTCTCCACGAGCAGTACTTC.

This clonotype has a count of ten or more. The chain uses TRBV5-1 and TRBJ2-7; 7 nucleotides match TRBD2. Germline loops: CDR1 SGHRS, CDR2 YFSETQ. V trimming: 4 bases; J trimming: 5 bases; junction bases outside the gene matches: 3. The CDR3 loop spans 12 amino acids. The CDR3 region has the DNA TGCGCCAGCAGCCCGACTAGCAACGAGCAGTACTTC. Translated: CASSPTSNEQYF.

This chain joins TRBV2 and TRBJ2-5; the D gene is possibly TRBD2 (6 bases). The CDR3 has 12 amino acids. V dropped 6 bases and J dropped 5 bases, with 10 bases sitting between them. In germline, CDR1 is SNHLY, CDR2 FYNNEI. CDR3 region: CASRRDSETQYF. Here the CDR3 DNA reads TGTGCCAGCAGGAGGGACTCCGAGACCCAGTACTTC.

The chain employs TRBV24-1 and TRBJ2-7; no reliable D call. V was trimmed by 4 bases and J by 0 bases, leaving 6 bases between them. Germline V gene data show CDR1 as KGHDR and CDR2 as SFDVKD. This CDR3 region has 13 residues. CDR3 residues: CATSESFSYEQYF. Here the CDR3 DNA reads TGTGCCACCAGTGAGAGTTTCTCCTACGAGCAGTACTTC.

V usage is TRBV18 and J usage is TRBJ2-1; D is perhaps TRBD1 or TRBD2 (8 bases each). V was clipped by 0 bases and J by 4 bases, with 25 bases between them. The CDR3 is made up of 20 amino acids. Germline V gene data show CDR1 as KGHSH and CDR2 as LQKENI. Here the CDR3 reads CASSPPWTGSTSGSYNEQFF. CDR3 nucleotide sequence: TGTGCCAGCTCACCACCGTGGACAGGGTCTACTAGCGGATCTTACAATGAGCAGTTCTTC.

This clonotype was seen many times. The CDR3 loop reads CSAFGTSRNNEQFF. CDR3 nucleotides: TGCAGTGCCTTTGGGACTAGCAGAAACAATGAGCAGTTCTTC. The chain couples TRBV20-1 to TRBJ2-1, with 9 nucleotides matching TRBD2. CDR3 length equals 14 residues. The V gene end was trimmed by 6 bases and the J gene end by 5 bases; junction bases not matched to a gene: 8. The germline gives CDR1 DFQATT, CDR2 SNEGSKA (reference sequence).

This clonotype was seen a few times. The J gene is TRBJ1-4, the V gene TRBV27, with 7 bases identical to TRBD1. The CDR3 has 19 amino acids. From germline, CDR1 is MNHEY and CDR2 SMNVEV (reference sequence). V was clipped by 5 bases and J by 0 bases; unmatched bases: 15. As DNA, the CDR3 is TGTGCCAGCAGTCCTTGGCTCGGGACAGTGACCCCAACTAATGAAAAACTGTTTTTT. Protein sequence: CASSPWLGTVTPTNEKLFF. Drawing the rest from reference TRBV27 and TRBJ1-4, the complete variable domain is EAQVTQNPRYLITVTGKKLTVTCSQNMNHEYMSWYRQDPGLGLRQIYYSMNVEVTDKGDVPEGYKVSRKEKRNFPLILESPSPNQTSLYFCASSPWLGTVTPTNEKLFFGSGTQLSVL.

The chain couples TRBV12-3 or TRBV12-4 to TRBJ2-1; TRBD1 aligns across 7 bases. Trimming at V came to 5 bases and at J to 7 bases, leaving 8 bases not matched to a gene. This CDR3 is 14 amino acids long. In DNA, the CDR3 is TGTGCCAGCAGTCGAAGGGGGCTGGGGAATGAGCAGTTCTTC. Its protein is CASSRRGLGNEQFF.

CDR3 in amino acids: CASSPSGMVNEQFF. The DNA of the CDR3 is TGTGCCAGCTCACCCTCGGGGATGGTAAATGAGCAGTTCTTC. The chain joins TRBV18 to TRBJ2-1; TRBD2 might be the D (5 bases). This CDR3 is built from 14 residues. Trimming removed 3 bases from V and 7 bases from J, with 13 bases in between. Germline V gene data show CDR1 as KGHSH and CDR2 as LQKENI.

The CDR3 DNA reads as TGTGCCAGCAGGCACCGGCGGGACTCCTACGAGCAGTACTTC. This codes for CASRHRRDSYEQYF. The chain joins TRBV7-8 to TRBJ2-7, with D tentatively TRBD2 (6 bases). Per the germline V gene, CDR1 is SGHVS and CDR2 is FQNEAQ. The V end lost 6 bases, the J end lost 0 bases, and 12 bases lay between the germline ends. This CDR3 spans 14 amino acids.

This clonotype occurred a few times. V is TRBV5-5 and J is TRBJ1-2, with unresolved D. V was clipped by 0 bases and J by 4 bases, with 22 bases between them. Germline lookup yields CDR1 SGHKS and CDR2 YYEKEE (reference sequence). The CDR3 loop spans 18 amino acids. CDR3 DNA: TGTGCCAGCAGCTTGGCCGTAATTTCGGAGGGAATAATCTATGGCTACACCTTC. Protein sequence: CASSLAVISEGIIYGYTF.

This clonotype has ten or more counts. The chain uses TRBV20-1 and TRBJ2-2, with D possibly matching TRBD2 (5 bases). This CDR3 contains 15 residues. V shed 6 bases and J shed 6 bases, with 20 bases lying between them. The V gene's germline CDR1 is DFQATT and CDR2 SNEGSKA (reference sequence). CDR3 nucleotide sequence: TGCAGTGCCCCACAGAGAGGAGGTCGTCCCGGGGAGCTGTTTTTT. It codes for CSAPQRGGRPGELFF.

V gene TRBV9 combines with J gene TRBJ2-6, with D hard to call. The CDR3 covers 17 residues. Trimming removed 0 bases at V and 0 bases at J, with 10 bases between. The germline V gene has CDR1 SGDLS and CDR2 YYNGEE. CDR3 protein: CASSVAFEDSGANVLTF. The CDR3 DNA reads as TGTGCCAGCAGCGTAGCGTTTGAAGACTCTGGGGCCAACGTCCTGACTTTC. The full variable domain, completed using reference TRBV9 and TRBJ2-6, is DSGVTQTPKHLITATGQRVTLRCSPRSGDLSVYWYQQSLDQGLQFLIQYYNGEERAKGNILERFSAQQFPDLHSELNLSSLELGDSALYFCASSVAFEDSGANVLTFGAGSRLTVL.

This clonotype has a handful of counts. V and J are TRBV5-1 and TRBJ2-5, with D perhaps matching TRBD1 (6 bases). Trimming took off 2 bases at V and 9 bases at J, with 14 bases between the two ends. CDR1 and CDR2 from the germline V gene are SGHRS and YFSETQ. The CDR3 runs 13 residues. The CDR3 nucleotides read TGCGCCAGCAGCTTACAGGGTAGAGAAGCCCAGTACTTC. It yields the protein CASSLQGREAQYF.

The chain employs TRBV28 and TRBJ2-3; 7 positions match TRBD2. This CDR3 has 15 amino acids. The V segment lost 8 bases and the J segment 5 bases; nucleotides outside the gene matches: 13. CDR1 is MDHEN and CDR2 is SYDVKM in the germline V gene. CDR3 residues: CASGGFSGNKDTQYF. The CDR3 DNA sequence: TGTGCCAGCGGTGGTTTCAGCGGGAATAAAGATACGCAGTATTTT.

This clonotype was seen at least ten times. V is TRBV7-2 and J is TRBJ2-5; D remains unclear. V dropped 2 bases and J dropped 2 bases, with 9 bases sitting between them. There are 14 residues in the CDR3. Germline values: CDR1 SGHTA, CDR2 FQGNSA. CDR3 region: CASSLRQVQETQYF. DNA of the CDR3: TGTGCCAGCAGCTTAAGACAAGTACAAGAGACCCAGTACTTC. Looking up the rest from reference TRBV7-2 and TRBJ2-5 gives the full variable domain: GAGVSQSPSNKVTEKGKDVELRCDPISGHTALYWYRQSLGQGLEFLIYFQGNSAPDKSGLPSDRFSAERTGGSVSTLTIQRTQQEDSAVYLCASSLRQVQETQYFGPGTRLLVL.

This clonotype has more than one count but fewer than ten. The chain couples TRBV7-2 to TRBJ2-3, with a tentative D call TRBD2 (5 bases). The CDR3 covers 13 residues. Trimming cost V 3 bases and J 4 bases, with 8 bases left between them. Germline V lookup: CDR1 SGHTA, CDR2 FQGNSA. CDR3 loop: CASSFGNADTQYF. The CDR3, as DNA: TGTGCCAGCAGCTTCGGGAACGCAGATACGCAGTATTTT.